Listed here are 7 T cell receptor beta chains from one sample, sequenced in a study of blood T cell repertoires in COVID-19. Only in-frame clones appear in the TCRdb table, and some are missing; sequencing was by immunoSEQ multiplex PCR. Found here are 30,000 to 35,000 clones, around 80% of them singletons; the top ten hold 41%. Sequenced sample: peripheral blood. The receptors were gathered from a man older than 75 with active or convalescent COVID-19.

V and J are TRBV18 and TRBJ1-5; TRBD1 might be the D (6 bases). The CDR3 spans 15 residues. The V gene's germline CDR1 is KGHSH and CDR2 LQKENI. The V gene lost 4 bases and the J gene lost 7 bases, with 17 bases spanning the gap. DNA of the CDR3: TGTGCCAGCTCACGGACACAGGGCGTAATCCAGCCCCAGCATTTT. Translation: CASSRTQGVIQPQHF.

The rearrangement links TRBV10-1 to TRBJ1-6; D call uncertain. CDR1 and CDR2 from the germline V gene are WNHNN and SYGVQD (reference sequence). The V and J ends lost 6 bases and 7 bases respectively, with 7 bases between them. The CDR3 is 12 residues long. The CDR3: CASSSGNSPLHF. The CDR3 bases are TGCGCCAGCAGCTCCGGGAATTCACCCCTCCACTTT.

This chain connects TRBV27 to TRBJ1-4, with D maybe TRBD1 (5 bases). CDR1 is MNHEY and CDR2 is SMNVEV in the germline V gene (reference sequence). The CDR3 contains 19 residues. V lost 2 bases to trimming and J lost 1 base, with 20 bases between them. CDR3 amino acids: CASSLLGRDWGGTNEKLFF. DNA for the CDR3: TGTGCCAGCAGTTTACTAGGCAGGGACTGGGGAGGAACTAATGAAAAACTGTTTTTT.

In this sample, this clone turned up once. The J gene is TRBJ1-5, the V gene TRBV6-1, with D uncertain. Germline CDR1 is MNHNS and CDR2 is SASEGT. This CDR3 comprises 16 residues. Trimming stripped 0 bases from V and 3 bases from J, with 12 bases between. The CDR3 sequence is CASSEAVYDNNQPQHF. The CDR3 DNA reads TGTGCCAGCAGTGAAGCGGTGTATGACAACAATCAGCCCCAGCATTTT.

This chain uses TRBV21-1 with TRBJ2-1; TRBD2 is taken as the D call from the table, unchecked against the DNA. TRBV21-1 is marked as a pseudogene. CDR3 length equals 17 residues. The CDR3 reads CASSKSPEGSAYNEQFF. CDR3 nucleotide sequence: TGTGCCAGCAGCAAATCCCCCGAAGGGAGCGCCTACAATGAGCAGTTCTTC.

This rearrangement joins TRBV3-1 (or the pseudogene TRBV3-2) to TRBJ2-7; TRBD1 might be the D (6 bases). The CDR3 totals 14 residues. Germline CDR1 and CDR2: LGHDT and YNNKEL (reference sequence). Trimming removed 1 base at V and 5 bases at J, with 12 bases between. Written as DNA, the CDR3 is TGTGCCAGCAGCCAAGCGACAGGTAGGAACGAGCAGTACTTC. Its translation is CASSQATGRNEQYF.

The genes are TRBV7-9 and TRBJ2-3, with 10 bases aligning to TRBD2. Germline CDR1 and CDR2: SEHNR and FQNEAQ (reference sequence). The CDR3 sequence is 16 residues long. V was clipped by 0 bases and J by 4 bases; unmatched bases: 4. Here the CDR3 reads CASSLASGRSSDTQYF. CDR3 nucleotides: TGTGCCAGCAGCTTAGCTAGCGGGAGGAGTTCAGATACGCAGTATTTT.